This T cell receptor (beta chain) was identified in a study of T cells in tuberculosis. This clone turned up a few times. Germline V lookup: CDR1 SQVTM, CDR2 ANQGSEA. Germline trimming cut 2 bases from V and 6 bases from J; bases unmatched to any gene: 7. The length of the CDR3 is 13 residues. Profiling relied on immunoSEQ multiplex PCR, and the TCRdb table lists in-frame clones only, not all of them. The table includes about 41,000 clones, 95% detected once. Sequencing was performed on PBMCs. J is TRBJ2-7 and V is TRBV29-1; 7 bases agree with TRBD2. This clonotype was obtained from a donor aged 10-30 years with latent tuberculosis or without tuberculosis infection. CDR3 DNA sequence: TGCAGCGTTGAAACTAGCGCTTTCTCCGAGCAGTACTTC. This translates into CSVETSAFSEQYF.